Presented here are 3 T cell receptor beta chains from one specimen sequenced in a study of T cells after yellow fever vaccination. Using its own MiXCR run on the 5' RACE reads, TCRdb lists one record per CDR3 protein. Of 250,000 to 300,000 distinct CDR3 sequences detected, 10% to 15% appear once; the ten largest clones hold 0.5% to 0.6%. The sample consisted of CD4+ T cells sorted from PBMCs, taken 45 days after the yellow fever booster vaccination. These receptors all come from a man aged 25-45 years who received the YFV17D yellow fever vaccine.

This clonotype has a handful of counts. The chain carries TRBV12-3 or TRBV12-4 and TRBJ2-7, with 7 bases that match TRBD1. After removal of 5 bases from V and 6 bases from J, the junction contained 4 bases not matched to a gene. This CDR3 is built from 12 residues. CDR3 residues: CASSLQGFEQYF. The CDR3 region has the DNA TGTGCCAGCAGTCTACAGGGGTTCGAGCAGTACTTC.

This chain connects TRBV7-8 to TRBJ2-3; 8 bases line up with TRBD2. The junction had 10 bases not matched to a gene; V was cut back by 5 bases and J by 0 bases. This CDR3 contains 17 residues. CDR1 SGHVS and CDR2 FQNEAQ come from the germline V gene. CDR3 in amino acids: CASSDPRRGRSTDTQYF. The CDR3 coding sequence is TGTGCCAGCAGCGACCCTAGACGCGGGAGGAGCACAGATACGCAGTATTTT.

This rearrangement joins TRBV7-3 to TRBJ1-1; D is possibly TRBD1 (5 bases). The CDR3 covers 13 residues. V was cut by 5 bases and J by 3 bases, with 10 bases left in between. Germline loops: CDR1 SGHTA, CDR2 FQGTGA. CDR3 sequence: CASSVAGHTEAFF. CDR3 coding DNA: TGTGCCAGCAGCGTGGCAGGGCACACTGAAGCTTTCTTT.